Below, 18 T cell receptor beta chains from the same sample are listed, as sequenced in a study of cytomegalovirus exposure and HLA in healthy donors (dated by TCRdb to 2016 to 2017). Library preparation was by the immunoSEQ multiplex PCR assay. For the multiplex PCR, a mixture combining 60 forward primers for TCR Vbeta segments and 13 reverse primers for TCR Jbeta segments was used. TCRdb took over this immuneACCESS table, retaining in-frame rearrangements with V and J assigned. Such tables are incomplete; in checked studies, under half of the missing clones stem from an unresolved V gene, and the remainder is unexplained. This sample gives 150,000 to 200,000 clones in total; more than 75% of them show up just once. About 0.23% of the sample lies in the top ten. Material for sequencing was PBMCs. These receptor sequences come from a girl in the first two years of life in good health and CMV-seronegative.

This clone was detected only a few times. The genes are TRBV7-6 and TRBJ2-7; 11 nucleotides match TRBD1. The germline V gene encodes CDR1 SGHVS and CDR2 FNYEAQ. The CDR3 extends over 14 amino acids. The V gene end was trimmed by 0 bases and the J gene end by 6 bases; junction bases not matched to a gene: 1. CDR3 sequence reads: CASSLAGTGGEQYF. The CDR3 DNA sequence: TGTGCCAGCAGCTTAGCCGGGACAGGGGGCGAGCAGTACTTC.

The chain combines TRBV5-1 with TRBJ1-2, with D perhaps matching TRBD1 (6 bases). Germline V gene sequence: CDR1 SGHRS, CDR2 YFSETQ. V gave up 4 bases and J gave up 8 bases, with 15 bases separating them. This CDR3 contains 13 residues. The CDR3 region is CASSPDSQGGYTF. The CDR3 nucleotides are TGCGCCAGCAGCCCGGACAGTCAGGGGGGCTACACCTTC.

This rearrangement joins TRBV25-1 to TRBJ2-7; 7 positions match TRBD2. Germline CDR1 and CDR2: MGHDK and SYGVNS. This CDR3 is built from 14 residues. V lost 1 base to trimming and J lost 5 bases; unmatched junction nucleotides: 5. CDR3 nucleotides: TGTGCCAGCAGTGAATTGCGGGAGTCACACGAGCAGTACTTC. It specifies CASSELRESHEQYF.

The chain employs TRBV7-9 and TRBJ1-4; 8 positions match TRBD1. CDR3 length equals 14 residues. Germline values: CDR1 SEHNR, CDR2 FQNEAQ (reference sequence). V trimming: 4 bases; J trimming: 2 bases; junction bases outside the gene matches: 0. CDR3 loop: CASSWTGTNEKLFF. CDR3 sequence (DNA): TGTGCCAGCAGCTGGACAGGGACTAATGAAAAACTGTTTTTT.

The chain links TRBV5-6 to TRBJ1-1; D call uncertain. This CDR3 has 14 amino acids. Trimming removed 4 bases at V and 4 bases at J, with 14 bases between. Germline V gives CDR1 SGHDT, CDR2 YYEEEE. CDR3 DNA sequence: TGTGCCAGCAGCCGGGTTGGAGTGGGCACTGAAGCTTTCTTT. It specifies CASSRVGVGTEAFF. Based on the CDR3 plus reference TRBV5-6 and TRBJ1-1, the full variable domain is DAGVTQSPTHLIKTRGQQVTLRCSPKSGHDTVSWYQQALGQGPQFIFQYYEEEERQRGNFPDRFSGHQFPNYSSELNVNALLLGDSALYLCASSRVGVGTEAFFGQGTRLTVV.

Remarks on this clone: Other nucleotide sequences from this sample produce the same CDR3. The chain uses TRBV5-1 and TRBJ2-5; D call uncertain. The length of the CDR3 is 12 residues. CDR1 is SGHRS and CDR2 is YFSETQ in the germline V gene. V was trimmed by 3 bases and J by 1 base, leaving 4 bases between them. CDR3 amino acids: CASSSTQETQYF. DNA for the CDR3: TGCGCCAGCAGCTCTACCCAAGAGACCCAGTACTTC.

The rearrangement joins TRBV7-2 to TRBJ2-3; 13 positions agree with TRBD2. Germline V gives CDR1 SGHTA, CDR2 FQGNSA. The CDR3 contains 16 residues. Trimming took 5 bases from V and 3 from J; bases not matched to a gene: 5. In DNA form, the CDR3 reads TGTGCCAGCAGCCCCAGACTAGCGGGAGGAACAGATACGCAGTATTTT. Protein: CASSPRLAGGTDTQYF.

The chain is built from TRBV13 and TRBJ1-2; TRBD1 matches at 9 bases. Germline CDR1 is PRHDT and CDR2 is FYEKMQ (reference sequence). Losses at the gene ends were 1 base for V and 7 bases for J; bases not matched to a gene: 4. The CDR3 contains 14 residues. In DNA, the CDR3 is TGTGCCAGCAGCTTAGCGGACAGGGGCCTTGGCTACACCTTC. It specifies CASSLADRGLGYTF.

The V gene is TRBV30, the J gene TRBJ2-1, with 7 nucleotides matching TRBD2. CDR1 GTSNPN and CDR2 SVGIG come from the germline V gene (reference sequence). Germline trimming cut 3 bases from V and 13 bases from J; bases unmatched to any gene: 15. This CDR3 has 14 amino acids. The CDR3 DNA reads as TGTGCCTGGAGCCCCATGTTGCGGGAGTATCCCCAGTTCTTC. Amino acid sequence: CAWSPMLREYPQFF.

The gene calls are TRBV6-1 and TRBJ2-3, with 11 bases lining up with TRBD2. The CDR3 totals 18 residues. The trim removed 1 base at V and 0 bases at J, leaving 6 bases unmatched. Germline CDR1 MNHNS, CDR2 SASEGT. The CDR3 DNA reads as TGTGCCAGCAGTGAAGTCTGGTCTAGCGGGGGGAGCACAGATACGCAGTATTTT. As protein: CASSEVWSSGGSTDTQYF.

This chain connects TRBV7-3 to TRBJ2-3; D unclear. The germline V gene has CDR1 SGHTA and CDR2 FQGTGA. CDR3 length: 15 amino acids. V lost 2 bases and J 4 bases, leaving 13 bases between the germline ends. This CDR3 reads CASSLGSKRPDTQYF. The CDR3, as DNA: TGTGCCAGCAGCTTAGGCTCCAAGCGACCAGATACGCAGTATTTT.

CDR3 residues: CASSYGLSFSGGPNEQFF. CDR3 DNA: TGTGCCAGCAGCTACGGACTATCGTTTAGCGGGGGGCCAAATGAGCAGTTCTTC. The rearrangement links TRBV7-8 to TRBJ2-1, with 10 positions matching TRBD2. The CDR3 is made up of 18 amino acids. J lost 7 bases, V lost 4 bases, and 16 bases had no gene match. Per germline, CDR1 SGHVS and CDR2 FQNEAQ.

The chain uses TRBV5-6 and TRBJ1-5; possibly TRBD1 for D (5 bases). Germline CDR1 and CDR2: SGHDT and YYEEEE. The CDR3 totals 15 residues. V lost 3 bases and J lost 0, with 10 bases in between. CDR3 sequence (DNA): TGTGCCAGCAGCTGGGGACTGCATAGCAATCAGCCCCAGCATTTT. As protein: CASSWGLHSNQPQHF.

The CDR3, as DNA: TGTGCCTGGAGTCCCGGACAGGGGGCTACAGATACGCAGTATTTT. It yields the protein CAWSPGQGATDTQYF. V is TRBV30 and J is TRBJ2-3; 11 bases agree with TRBD1. The CDR3 loop spans 15 amino acids. The V and J ends lost 2 bases and 3 bases, in that order; junction bases with no gene match: 4. Looked up from germline, CDR1 is GTSNPN and CDR2 is SVGIG (reference sequence). The entire variable domain, with the rest obtained from reference TRBV30 and TRBJ2-3, is as follows: SQTIHQWPATLVQPVGSPLSLECTVEGTSNPNLYWYRQAAGRGLQLLFYSVGIGQISSEVPQNLSASRPQDRQFILSSKKLLLSDSGFYLCAWSPGQGATDTQYFGPGTRLTVL.

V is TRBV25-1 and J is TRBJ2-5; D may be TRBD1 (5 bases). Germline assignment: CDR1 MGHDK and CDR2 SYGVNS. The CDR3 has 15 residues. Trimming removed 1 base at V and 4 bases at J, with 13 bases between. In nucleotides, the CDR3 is TGTGCCAGCAGTGAATTCTGGGGCTCAGCAGAGACCCAGTACTTC. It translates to CASSEFWGSAETQYF.

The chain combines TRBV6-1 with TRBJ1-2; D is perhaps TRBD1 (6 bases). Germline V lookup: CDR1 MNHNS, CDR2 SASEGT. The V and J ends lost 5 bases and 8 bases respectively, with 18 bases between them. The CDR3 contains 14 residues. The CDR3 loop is CASSPRGEGRGYTF. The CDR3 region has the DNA TGTGCCAGCAGTCCCAGGGGAGAGGGTCGGGGCTACACCTTC.

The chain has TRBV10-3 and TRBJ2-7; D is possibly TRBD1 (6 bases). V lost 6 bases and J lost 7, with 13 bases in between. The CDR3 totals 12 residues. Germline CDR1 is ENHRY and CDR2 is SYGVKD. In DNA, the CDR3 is TGTGCCATCAGCTCAGGGGTTAGGGAGCAGTACTTC. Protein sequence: CAISSGVREQYF.

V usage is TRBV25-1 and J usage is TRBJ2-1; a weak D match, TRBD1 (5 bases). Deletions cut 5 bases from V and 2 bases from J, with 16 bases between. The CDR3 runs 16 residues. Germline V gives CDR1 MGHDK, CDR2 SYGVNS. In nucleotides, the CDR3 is TGTGCCAGCAGTAGGTCAAGGCAGGGCCCCTACAATGAGCAGTTCTTC. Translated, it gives CASSRSRQGPYNEQFF.